This TCR beta chain was sequenced during a study of human thymus T cells. Study outcomes and limitations: Thymic as well as blood repertoires seemed to favor certain V and J genes unevenly.

Each of the donors was a healthy Finnish infant who was undergoing open corrective cardiac surgery for congenital heart defects. Half of the eight donors gave about 0.45-1 mL blood during surgery. Genomic DNA was extracted from every available blood leukocyte. Turning to this clone: Its antigen is still unknown.

Generated by immunoSEQ multiplex PCR, the TCRdb table keeps only in-frame clones and is missing some. This table holds fewer than 55,000 clones, 94% found once. The receptor was derived from a boy in the first two years of life with a congenital heart defect but otherwise immunologically healthy. Sequenced: blood.

The CDR3 loop is CASSFVPGGNQPQHF. CDR3 nucleotide sequence: TGTGCCAGCAGTTTTGTCCCAGGGGGCAATCAGCCCCAGCATTTT. This chain joins TRBV28 and TRBJ1-5; TRBD1 is a possible D gene (6 bases). V was cut by 3 bases and J by 2 bases, with 11 bases left in between. The germline gives CDR1 MDHEN, CDR2 SYDVKM. The CDR3 is made up of 15 amino acids.